This paragraph reports one T cell receptor beta chain. Its antigen remains unknown. These data belong to a study of vaccination effects on CD4 cells after COVID-19. Trimming pared 4 bases from V and 1 base from J, leaving 13 bases between. This CDR3 has 15 amino acids. CDR1 and CDR2 from the germline V gene are MNHEY and SVGAGI. Measured with immunoSEQ multiplex PCR; TCRdb has only the in-frame clones, and not every one. The table lists around 62,000 clones, 74% of them singletons. Culture lasted approximately 10 days before CD4+ T cell isolation. Two-dose BNT162b2 or mRNA-1273 vaccination was given to participants. At days 3 and 7, half of the medium was exchanged for IL-2 medium. Whole-study results and caveats: From healthy vaccinees, only 1 of 255 vaccine-induced clones also reacted to common cold coronaviruses.

The clonotype comes from a human donor who received a COVID-19 vaccine. The sample was CD4+ T cells from PBMCs cultured without peptide, taken after COVID-19 vaccination. This chain uses TRBV6-5 with TRBJ1-1, with D unresolved. This CDR3 reads CASSWTDGQNTEAFF. The CDR3 DNA reads TGTGCCAGCAGTTGGACGGACGGCCAGAACACTGAAGCTTTCTTT.